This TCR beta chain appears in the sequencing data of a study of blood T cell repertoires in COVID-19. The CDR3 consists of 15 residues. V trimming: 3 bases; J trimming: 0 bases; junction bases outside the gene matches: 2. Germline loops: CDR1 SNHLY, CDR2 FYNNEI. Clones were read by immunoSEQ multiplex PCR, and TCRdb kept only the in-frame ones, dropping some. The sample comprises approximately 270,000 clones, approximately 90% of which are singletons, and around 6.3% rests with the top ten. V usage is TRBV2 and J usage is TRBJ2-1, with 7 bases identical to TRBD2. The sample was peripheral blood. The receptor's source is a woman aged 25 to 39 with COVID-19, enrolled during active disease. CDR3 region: CASSERDYSYNEQFF. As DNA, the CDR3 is TGTGCCAGCAGTGAGAGGGACTACTCCTACAATGAGCAGTTCTTC.